The subject of this entry is one T cell receptor (beta chain). This entry comes from a study of cytomegalovirus exposure and HLA in healthy donors. With 4 bases removed from V and 0 bases from J, the gap between germline ends came to 14 bases. The CDR3 loop spans 16 amino acids. Looked up from germline, CDR1 is SGHNT and CDR2 is YYREEE (reference sequence). Only in-frame clones appear in the TCRdb table, and some are missing; sequencing was by immunoSEQ multiplex PCR. Here the sample spans about 200,000 clones, less than 85% being singletons. The TCR originated in a woman aged 18-35 years in good health and CMV-seronegative. The sequencing sample was made of PBMCs. V is TRBV5-4 and J is TRBJ1-3; weak D call: TRBD1 (6 bases). CDR3 loop: CASSPDSSRSGNTIYF. CDR3 DNA sequence: TGTGCCAGCAGCCCGGACAGTTCCCGCTCTGGAAACACCATATATTTT.